The clone carrying this T cell receptor beta chain was counted ten times or more. Its cognate antigen is unknown. MiXCR was run by TCRdb on the 5' RACE reads, yielding one entry per CDR3 protein. In the table there are 310,000 or so distinct CDR3 sequences, roughly 8.6% of which are singletons. The data originate from a study of identical twins. Overall study results and limits: A partial confounding effect on zero-insertion analyses could come from invariant MAIT and iNKT cells. Out-of-frame TCR alpha sharing in monozygotic twins exceeded recombination model predictions.

J gave up 6 bases and V 6 bases, and 19 bases lay outside the gene matches. Germline V CDR1 and CDR2: DFQATT, SNEGSKA (reference sequence). This CDR3 has 17 amino acids. In addition, the sample was reused for a study of yellow fever vaccine responses in identical twins.

The chain uses TRBV20-1 and TRBJ1-1, with 10 nucleotides matching TRBD1. Specimen: memory (CD45RO+) T cells sorted from blood. This TCR derives from a woman aged 18-29 years in good health. CDR3 amino acids: CSAKDGTGDGRDSEAFF. The CDR3, as DNA: TGCAGTGCGAAGGACGGGACAGGGGATGGGAGGGACTCTGAAGCTTTCTTT.